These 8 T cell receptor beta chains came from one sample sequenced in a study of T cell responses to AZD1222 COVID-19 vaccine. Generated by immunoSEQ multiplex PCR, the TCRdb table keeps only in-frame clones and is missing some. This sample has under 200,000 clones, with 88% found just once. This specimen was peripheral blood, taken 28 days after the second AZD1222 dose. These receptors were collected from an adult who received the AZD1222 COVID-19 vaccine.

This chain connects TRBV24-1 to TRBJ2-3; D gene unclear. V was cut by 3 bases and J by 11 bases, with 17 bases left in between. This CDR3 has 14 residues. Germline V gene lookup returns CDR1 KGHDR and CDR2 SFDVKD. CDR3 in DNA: TGTGCCACCAGTGATGCTTCATTCTACTCGGGGCAGTATTTT. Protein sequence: CATSDASFYSGQYF.

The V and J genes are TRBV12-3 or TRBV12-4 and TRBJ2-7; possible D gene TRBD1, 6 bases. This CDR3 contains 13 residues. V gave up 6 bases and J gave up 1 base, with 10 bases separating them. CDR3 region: CASSPGESYEQYF. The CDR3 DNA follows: TGTGCCAGCAGCCCAGGGGAATCCTACGAGCAGTACTTC.

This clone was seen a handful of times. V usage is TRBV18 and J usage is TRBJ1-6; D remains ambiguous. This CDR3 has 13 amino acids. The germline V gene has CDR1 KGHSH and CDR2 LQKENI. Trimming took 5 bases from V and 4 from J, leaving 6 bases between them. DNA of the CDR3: TGTGCCAGCTCAACTGAATATAATTCACCCCTCCACTTT. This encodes CASSTEYNSPLHF. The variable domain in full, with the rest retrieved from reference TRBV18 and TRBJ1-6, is NAGVMQNPRHLVRRRGQEARLRCSPMKGHSHVYWYRQLPEEGLKFMVYLQKENIIDESGMPKERFSAEFPKEGPSILRIQQVVRGDSAAYFCASSTEYNSPLHFGNGTRLTVT.

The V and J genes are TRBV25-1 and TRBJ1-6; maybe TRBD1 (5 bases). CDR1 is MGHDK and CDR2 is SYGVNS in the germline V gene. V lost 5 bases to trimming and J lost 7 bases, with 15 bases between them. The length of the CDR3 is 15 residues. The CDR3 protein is CASSPSQGVNSPLHF. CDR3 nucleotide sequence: TGTGCCAGCAGTCCCTCCCAGGGAGTGAATTCACCCCTCCACTTT.

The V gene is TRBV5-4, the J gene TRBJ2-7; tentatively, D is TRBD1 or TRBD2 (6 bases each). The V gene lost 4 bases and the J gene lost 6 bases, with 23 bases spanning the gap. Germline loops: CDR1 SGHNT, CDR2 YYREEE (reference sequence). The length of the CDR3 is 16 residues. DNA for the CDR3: TGTGCCAGCAGCGTGGAGGGGGGACTCGGAGGCTCCGAGCAGTACTTC. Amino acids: CASSVEGGLGGSEQYF.

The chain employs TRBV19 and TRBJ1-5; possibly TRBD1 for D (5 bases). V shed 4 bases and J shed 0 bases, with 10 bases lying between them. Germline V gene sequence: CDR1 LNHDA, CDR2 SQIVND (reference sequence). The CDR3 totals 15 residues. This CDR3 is CASSSQGDSNQPQHF. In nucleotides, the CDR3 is TGTGCCAGTAGTAGTCAGGGTGATAGCAATCAGCCCCAGCATTTT.

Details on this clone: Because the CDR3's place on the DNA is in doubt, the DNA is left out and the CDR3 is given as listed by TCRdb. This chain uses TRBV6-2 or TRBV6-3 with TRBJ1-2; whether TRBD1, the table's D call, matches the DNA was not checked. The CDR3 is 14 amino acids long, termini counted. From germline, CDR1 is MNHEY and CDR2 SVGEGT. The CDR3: CASSSSTGAYGYTF.

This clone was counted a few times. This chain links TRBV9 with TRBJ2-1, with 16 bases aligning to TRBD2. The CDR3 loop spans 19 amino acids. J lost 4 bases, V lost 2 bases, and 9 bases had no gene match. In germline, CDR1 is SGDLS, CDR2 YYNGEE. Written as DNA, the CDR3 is TGTGCCAGCAGCGTCTCGGGACTAGCGGGAGGGATATCGTACAATGAGCAGTTCTTC. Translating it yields CASSVSGLAGGISYNEQFF.